This T cell receptor (beta chain) comes out of a study of cytomegalovirus exposure and HLA in healthy donors. TCRdb's copy holds only in-frame clones and misses some; the assay was immunoSEQ multiplex PCR. The sample carries about 130,000 clones, about nine tenths recorded once. V was clipped by 2 bases and J by 5 bases, with 15 bases between them. In germline, CDR1 is MNHEY, CDR2 SVGAGI. There are 15 residues in the CDR3. Material: PBMCs. This TCR came from a young woman in good health and CMV-seronegative. The V call is TRBV6-5, the J call TRBJ2-5, with D perhaps matching TRBD2 (5 bases). The CDR3 DNA sequence: TGTGCCAGCAGTTACAGCCCGAGGGTGAGGGAGACCCAGTACTTC. Protein: CASSYSPRVRETQYF.